The next 3 T cell receptor beta chains were all read from a single sample in a study of Graves' ophthalmopathy and Graves' hyperthyroidism. Scientists amplified the TCR beta CDR3 regions from RNA transcripts. Scientists carried out first-round RT-PCR using HTBI primers and then a second-round multiplex PCR. Via MiXCR, TCRdb re-called the multiplex PCR reads, giving one row per CDR3 protein. This sample has more than 300,000 distinct CDR3 sequences, with about a sixth found just once. Sequenced material: peripheral blood. These receptor sequences come from an adult woman with stable Graves' hyperthyroidism.

At least ten counts were recorded for this clonotype. The chain uses TRBV28 and TRBJ2-7; no clear D. V lost 2 bases to trimming and J lost 2 bases, with 7 bases between them. This CDR3 comprises 13 residues. Germline CDR1 reads MDHEN; CDR2 reads SYDVKM. The CDR3 nucleotides read TGTGCCAGCAGTTTACGGTCTCCCTACGAGCAGTACTTC. Translated: CASSLRSPYEQYF. The entire variable domain, with the rest obtained from reference TRBV28 and TRBJ2-7, is as follows: DVKVTQSSRYLVKRTGEKVFLECVQDMDHENMFWYRQDPGLGLRLIYFSYDVKMKEKGDIPEGYSVSREKKERFSLILESASTNQTSMYLCASSLRSPYEQYFGPGTRLTVT.

V gene TRBV5-1 combines with J gene TRBJ1-1, with D tentatively TRBD1 (6 bases). The V end lost 6 bases, the J end lost 3 bases, and 27 bases lay between the germline ends. Germline loops: CDR1 SGHRS, CDR2 YFSETQ. The CDR3 is 18 amino acids. CDR3 sequence (DNA): TGCGCCAGCACCCGTCTAAGAGGGCAGGGGAGTTACGACACTGAAGCTTTCTTT. Its translation is CASTRLRGQGSYDTEAFF.

This clonotype was detected ten times or more. The genes are TRBV6-9 and TRBJ2-7, with 7 bases lining up with TRBD2. Germline assignment: CDR1 MNHGY and CDR2 SVAAGI. The V and J ends lost 6 bases and 0 bases, in that order; junction bases with no gene match: 5. This CDR3 spans 14 amino acids. The CDR3 region is CASRAGLGSYEQYF. CDR3 sequence (DNA): TGTGCCAGCAGAGCCGGACTAGGCTCCTACGAGCAGTACTTC.